This T cell receptor beta chain was sequenced in a study of T-cell reconstitution after alpha-beta-depleted transplantation in children. General study points: The origin of alpha-beta T cells about two months after transplant was reportedly several hundred expanded graft clones. Certain patients had high TCRbeta diversity at day 60, and it came from recipient T cells and thymic progenitors that survived. Fresh T-cell production supplied most of the T-cell counts and diversity seen one year after transplant.

About this clonotype: The target antigen is unknown.

TCRbeta library preparation incorporated unique molecular identifiers. MiXCR, applied by TCRdb to the PCR reads, yields one record per CDR3 protein. The table records hundreds of thousands of distinct CDR3 sequences, under 20% of them present only once. The CDR3 is 14 amino acids. Per the germline V gene, CDR1 is GTSNPN and CDR2 is SVGIG (reference sequence). V lost 0 bases, J lost 2 bases, and 11 bases lay in between. The clonotype was recovered from a boy under two years old who had a stem cell transplant for Wiskott-Aldrich syndrome, so the T cells may come from the graft donor. The chain combines TRBV30 with TRBJ2-7; the D is unclear. The input for sequencing was PBMCs, mostly from graft donor cells, taken 360 days after TCRalphabeta/CD19-depleted stem cell transplant. CDR3 in amino acids: CAWSVDLSPYEQYF. DNA of the CDR3: TGTGCCTGGAGTGTAGACCTATCCCCCTACGAGCAGTACTTC.